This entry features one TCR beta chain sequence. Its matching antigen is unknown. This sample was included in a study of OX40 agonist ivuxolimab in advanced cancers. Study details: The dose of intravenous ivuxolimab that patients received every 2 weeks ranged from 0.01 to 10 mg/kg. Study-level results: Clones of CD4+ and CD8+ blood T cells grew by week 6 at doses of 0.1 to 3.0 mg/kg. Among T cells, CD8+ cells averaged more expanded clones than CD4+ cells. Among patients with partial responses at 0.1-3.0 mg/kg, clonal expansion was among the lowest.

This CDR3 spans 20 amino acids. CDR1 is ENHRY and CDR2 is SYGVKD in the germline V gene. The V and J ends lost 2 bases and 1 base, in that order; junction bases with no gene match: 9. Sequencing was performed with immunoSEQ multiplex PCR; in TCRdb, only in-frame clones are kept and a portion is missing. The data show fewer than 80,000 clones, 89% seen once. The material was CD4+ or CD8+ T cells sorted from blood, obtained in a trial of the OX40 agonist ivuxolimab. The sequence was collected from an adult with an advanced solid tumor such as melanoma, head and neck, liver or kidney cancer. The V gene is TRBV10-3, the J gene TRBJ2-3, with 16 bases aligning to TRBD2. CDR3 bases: TGTGCCATCAGTGAGGAGGGACTAGCGGGAGGGCCCTTCGGCACAGATACGCAGTATTTT. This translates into CAISEEGLAGGPFGTDTQYF.